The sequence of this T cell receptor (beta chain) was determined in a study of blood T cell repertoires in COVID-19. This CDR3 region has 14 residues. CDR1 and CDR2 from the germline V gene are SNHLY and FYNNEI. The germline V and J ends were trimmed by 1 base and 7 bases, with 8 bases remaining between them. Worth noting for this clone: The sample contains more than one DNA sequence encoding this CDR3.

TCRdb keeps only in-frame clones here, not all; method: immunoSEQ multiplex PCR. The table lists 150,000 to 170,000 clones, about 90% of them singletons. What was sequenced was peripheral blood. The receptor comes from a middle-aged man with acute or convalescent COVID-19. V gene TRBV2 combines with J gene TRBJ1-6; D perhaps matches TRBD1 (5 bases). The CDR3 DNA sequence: TGTGCCAGCAGTGAAGGCAGGGCCAATTCACCCCTCCACTTT. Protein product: CASSEGRANSPLHF.